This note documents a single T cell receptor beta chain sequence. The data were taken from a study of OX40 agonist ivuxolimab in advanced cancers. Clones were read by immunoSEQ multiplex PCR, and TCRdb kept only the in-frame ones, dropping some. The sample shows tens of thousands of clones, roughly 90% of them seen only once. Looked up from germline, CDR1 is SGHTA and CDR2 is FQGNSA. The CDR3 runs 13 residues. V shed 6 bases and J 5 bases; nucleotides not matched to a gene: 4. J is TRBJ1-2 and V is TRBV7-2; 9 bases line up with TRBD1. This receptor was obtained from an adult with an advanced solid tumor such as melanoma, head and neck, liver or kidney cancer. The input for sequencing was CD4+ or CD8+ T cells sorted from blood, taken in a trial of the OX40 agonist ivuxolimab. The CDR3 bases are TGTGCCAGCAGGCCGACAGGGGGGTATGGCTACACCTTC. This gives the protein CASRPTGGYGYTF.